This T cell receptor (beta chain) stems from a study of blood T cell repertoires in COVID-19. Study details: Nucleic acid was either cDNA or gDNA, and it came from T cells, B-cell-depleted T cells, or PBMCs.

Here immunoSEQ multiplex PCR was the method, and the copy in TCRdb shows in-frame clones only, minus some. The table shows approximately 350,000 clones, with over 70% occurring only once. Trimming shortened V by 0 bases and J by 9 bases, and 12 bases separated the two germline ends. The CDR3 has 13 amino acids. The germline CDR1 and CDR2 sequences are MGHRA and YSYEKL. The sample comprised peripheral blood. This TCR derives from a woman in her fifties or sixties with COVID-19, enrolled during active disease. The V gene is TRBV4-1, the J gene TRBJ2-7; tentative D call: TRBD2 (5 bases). CDR3 sequence (DNA): TGCGCCAGCAGCCAAGATCGGCGGGCACGGCAGTACTTC. This codes for CASSQDRRARQYF.